These 24 T cell receptor beta chains were all obtained from the same sample, sequenced in a study of fetal regulatory T cell absence and autoimmunity. The repertoire was sequenced with immunoSEQ multiplex PCR; TCRdb's copy has only in-frame clones and lacks some. Of some 46,000 clones in the sample, about 80% are singletons; the top ten hold roughly 0.37%. Sequenced sample: cord blood. These receptors were obtained from a newborn boy with IPEX syndrome.

The chain joins TRBV7-6 to TRBJ2-5; TRBD1 is a possible D gene (5 bases). V lost 5 bases and J 0 bases, leaving 10 bases between the germline ends. CDR3 length: 14 amino acids. The germline V gene encodes CDR1 SGHVS and CDR2 FNYEAQ. CDR3 nucleotide sequence: TGTGCCAGCAGCCCACAGGTGTACCAAGAGACCCAGTACTTC. Protein sequence: CASSPQVYQETQYF.

This chain joins TRBV15 and TRBJ2-3, with 9 bases matching TRBD1. J lost 2 bases, V lost 2 bases, and 11 bases had no gene match. Germline CDR1 is LNHNV and CDR2 is YYDKDF (reference sequence). The CDR3 has 18 amino acids. The CDR3: CATSRLYRGPFLTDTQYF. The CDR3 bases are TGTGCCACCAGCAGATTATACAGGGGGCCTTTTCTCACAGATACGCAGTATTTT.

The genes are TRBV6-5 and TRBJ2-7; D remains ambiguous. The CDR3 has 13 amino acids. Deletions cut 6 bases from V and 1 base from J, with 10 bases between. Per the germline V gene, CDR1 is MNHEY and CDR2 is SVGAGI. The CDR3 here is CASRPTASYEQYF. CDR3 bases: TGTGCCAGCAGGCCCACTGCTTCCTACGAGCAGTACTTC.

The chain has TRBV6-1 and TRBJ2-5; D is ambiguous. With 5 bases removed from V and 2 bases from J, the gap between germline ends came to 9 bases. Germline V CDR1 and CDR2: MNHNS, SASEGT. CDR3 length: 13 amino acids. The CDR3 nucleotides read TGTGCCAGCAGTTCACCAGGTCAAGAGACCCAGTACTTC. It is translated as CASSSPGQETQYF.

This rearrangement joins TRBV4-2 to TRBJ2-7; D is possibly TRBD2 (6 bases). CDR1 is LGHNA, CDR2 YNFKEQ, per germline. The CDR3 extends over 12 amino acids. Here the CDR3 reads CATRGSGYEQYF. CDR3 DNA sequence: TGTGCAACCCGGGGGAGCGGGTACGAGCAGTACTTC.

V and J are TRBV2 and TRBJ2-1, with TRBD2 matching over 8 bases. Unmatched junction bases numbered 5, after V lost 3 bases and J lost 4 bases. The germline V gene has CDR1 SNHLY and CDR2 FYNNEI. This CDR3 is built from 15 residues. The DNA for the CDR3 is TGTGCCAGCAGTGACTTGCGGGGGGCGTACAATGAGCAGTTCTTC. This translates into CASSDLRGAYNEQFF.

V gene TRBV5-6 combines with J gene TRBJ1-3; D remains ambiguous. V was trimmed by 2 bases and J by 0 bases, leaving 9 bases between them. The germline gives CDR1 SGHDT, CDR2 YYEEEE. The CDR3 covers 15 residues. The CDR3 coding sequence is TGTGCCAGCAGCTTCTTGGTTTCCTCTGGAAACACCATATATTTT. Translating gives CASSFLVSSGNTIYF.

The rearrangement links TRBV11-2 to TRBJ2-3; 14 positions match TRBD2. Germline CDR1 reads SGHAT; CDR2 reads FQNNGV. The CDR3 loop spans 17 amino acids. The ends lost 5 bases at V and 5 bases at J; junction bases unmatched: 9. CDR3 nucleotide sequence: TGTGCCAGCAGCCCGCGACTAGCGGGAGGGCCGATAGATACGCAGTATTTT. This codes for CASSPRLAGGPIDTQYF.

The chain uses TRBV10-3 and TRBJ2-5; 8 nucleotides align to TRBD1. CDR1 is ENHRY and CDR2 is SYGVKD in the germline V gene. V lost 0 bases and J lost 4; bases outside the gene matches: 10. This CDR3 spans 17 amino acids. The CDR3 protein is CAISESPTGEKGETQYF. DNA of the CDR3: TGTGCCATCAGTGAGTCCCCGACAGGGGAGAAAGGAGAGACCCAGTACTTC.

The chain is built from TRBV6-6 and TRBJ1-1, with D maybe TRBD1 (6 bases). The CDR3 runs 14 residues. CDR1 and CDR2 from the germline V gene are MNHNY and SVGAGI (reference sequence). The V end lost 1 base, the J end lost 5 bases, and 11 bases lay between the germline ends. The CDR3 protein is CASSYLQGGTEAFF. As DNA, the CDR3 is TGTGCCAGCAGTTACTTACAGGGTGGGACTGAAGCTTTCTTT.

The chain uses TRBV28 and TRBJ2-1; TRBD2 matches at 8 bases. The CDR3 extends over 15 amino acids. The germline V gene has CDR1 MDHEN and CDR2 SYDVKM. V was clipped by 8 bases and J by 5 bases; unmatched bases: 11. CDR3 nucleotides: TGTGCCAGCTCCTTCGGGATAGCGGGAAACAATGAGCAGTTCTTC. Translated, it gives CASSFGIAGNNEQFF.

The chain uses TRBV11-3 and TRBJ1-2; D unclear. The CDR3 runs 13 residues. Germline V CDR1 and CDR2: SGHNT, YENEEA. The V and J ends lost 1 base and 5 bases respectively, with 8 bases between them. CDR3 region: CASSLGAEYGYTF. The CDR3 bases are TGTGCCAGCAGCTTAGGGGCGGAATATGGCTACACCTTC.

V usage is TRBV7-2 and J usage is TRBJ2-5, with 8 bases fitting TRBD1. V dropped 4 bases and J dropped 5; count of bases not matched to a gene: 9. The CDR3 extends over 15 amino acids. Germline CDR1 reads SGHTA; CDR2 reads FQGNSA. The CDR3 protein is CASSSSGGSGETQYF. The CDR3 coding sequence is TGTGCCAGCAGCTCCTCAGGGGGCTCGGGGGAGACCCAGTACTTC.

V and J are TRBV5-1 and TRBJ2-3; no reliable D call. Germline assignment: CDR1 SGHRS and CDR2 YFSETQ. The CDR3 is 14 residues long. V lost 4 bases, J lost 2 bases, and 11 bases lay in between. CDR3 residues: CASSAGSYTDTQYF. CDR3 nucleotides: TGCGCCAGCAGCGCCGGGTCATACACAGATACGCAGTATTTT.

This rearrangement joins TRBV19 to TRBJ2-1; D is possibly TRBD2 (5 bases). The CDR3 is made up of 13 amino acids. Germline lookup yields CDR1 LNHDA and CDR2 SQIVND (reference sequence). With 2 bases removed from V and 5 bases from J, the gap between germline ends came to 7 bases. The CDR3 nucleotides are TGTGCCAGTAGTATACTAGCTGACAATGAGCAGTTCTTC. This codes for CASSILADNEQFF.

The J gene is TRBJ2-7, the V gene TRBV11-2; 7 nucleotides agree with TRBD2. This CDR3 region has 15 residues. After removal of 0 bases from V and 0 bases from J, the junction contained 2 bases not matched to a gene. Per germline, CDR1 SGHAT and CDR2 FQNNGV. The CDR3 sequence is CASSLEASGSYEQYF. The CDR3 region has the DNA TGTGCCAGCAGCTTAGAAGCTAGCGGCTCCTACGAGCAGTACTTC.

This clone was seen only once. This chain joins TRBV19 and TRBJ2-6; no clear D. In germline, CDR1 is LNHDA, CDR2 SQIVND (reference sequence). The V end lost 5 bases, the J end lost 0 bases, and 8 bases lay between the germline ends. This CDR3 spans 15 amino acids. This CDR3 is CASSSGLSGANVLTF. CDR3 sequence (DNA): TGTGCCAGTAGTTCAGGCCTCTCTGGGGCCAACGTCCTGACTTTC. Full variable domain (remainder filled in from reference TRBV19 and TRBJ2-6): DGGITQSPKYLFRKEGQNVTLSCEQNLNHDAMYWYRQDPGQGLRLIYYSQIVNDFQKGDIAEGYSVSREKKESFPLTVTSAQKNPTAFYLCASSSGLSGANVLTFGAGSRLTVL.

This chain joins TRBV9 and TRBJ2-1, with 10 bases matching TRBD2. This CDR3 is built from 16 residues. V lost 3 bases and J lost 4; bases outside the gene matches: 7. Germline CDR1 and CDR2: SGDLS and YYNGEE. In nucleotides, the CDR3 is TGTGCCAGCAGCGGATCACTAGCGGGGAGGTACAATGAGCAGTTCTTC. This encodes CASSGSLAGRYNEQFF.

J is TRBJ2-3 and V is TRBV6-1, with D tentatively TRBD1 or TRBD2 (5 bases each). CDR1 and CDR2 from the germline V gene are MNHNS and SASEGT. This CDR3 comprises 14 residues. Trimming shortened V by 2 bases and J by 7 bases, and 13 bases separated the two germline ends. The CDR3: CASSELSGGYTQYF. In DNA form, the CDR3 reads TGTGCCAGCAGTGAACTTTCTGGGGGATATACGCAGTATTTT.

The chain links TRBV11-2 to TRBJ2-1, with TRBD2 matching 10 bases. The CDR3 runs 15 residues. Germline V gene data show CDR1 as SGHAT and CDR2 as FQNNGV. J gave up 8 bases and V 4 bases, and 8 bases lay outside the gene matches. The CDR3 coding sequence is TGTGCCAGCAGCTCTAGCGGGAGAAGGGAGGATGAGCAGTTCTTC. Protein sequence: CASSSSGRREDEQFF.

The chain links TRBV5-4 to TRBJ1-2; 8 nucleotides line up with TRBD1. Germline values: CDR1 SGHNT, CDR2 YYREEE (reference sequence). J lost 2 bases, V lost 5 bases, and 5 bases had no gene match. CDR3 length: 14 amino acids. The CDR3 is CASRAGGRNYGYTF. As DNA, the CDR3 is TGTGCCAGCAGAGCAGGGGGCCGAAACTATGGCTACACCTTC.

The gene calls are TRBV7-6 and TRBJ2-3, with TRBD2 matching over 11 bases. Losses at the gene ends were 3 bases for V and 5 bases for J; bases not matched to a gene: 10. CDR1 is SGHVS, CDR2 FNYEAQ, per germline. The CDR3 consists of 17 residues. The DNA for the CDR3 is TGTGCCAGCAGCTTGAGGATCCTAGCGGGAGGCCGAGATACGCAGTATTTT. It codes for CASSLRILAGGRDTQYF.

Only one count was recorded for this clone. The chain links TRBV7-8 to TRBJ2-2; unclear D gene. Germline loops: CDR1 SGHVS, CDR2 FQNEAQ. This CDR3 has 14 residues. V lost 1 base to trimming and J lost 7 bases, with 10 bases between them. CDR3 in amino acids: CASSLVGRFGELFF. Here the CDR3 DNA reads TGTGCCAGCAGCTTAGTTGGGCGGTTCGGGGAGCTGTTTTTT.

The chain couples TRBV4-1 to TRBJ2-7, with 10 bases that match TRBD2. The V and J ends lost 4 bases and 2 bases, in that order; junction bases with no gene match: 5. The CDR3 sequence is 15 residues long. CDR1 and CDR2 from the germline V gene are MGHRA and YSYEKL. Written as DNA, the CDR3 is TGCGCCAGCAGCCTCATAGCGGGAGGCCCCTACGAGCAGTACTTC. This encodes CASSLIAGGPYEQYF.